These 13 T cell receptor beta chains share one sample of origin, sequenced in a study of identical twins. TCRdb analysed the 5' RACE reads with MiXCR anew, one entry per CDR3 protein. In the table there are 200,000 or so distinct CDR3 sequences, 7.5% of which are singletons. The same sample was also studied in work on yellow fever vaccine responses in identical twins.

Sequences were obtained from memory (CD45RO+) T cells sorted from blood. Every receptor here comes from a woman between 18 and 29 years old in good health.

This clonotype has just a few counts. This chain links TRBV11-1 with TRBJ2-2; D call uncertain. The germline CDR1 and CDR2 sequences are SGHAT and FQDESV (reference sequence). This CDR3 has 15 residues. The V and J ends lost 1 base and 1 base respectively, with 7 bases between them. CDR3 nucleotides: TGTGCCAGCAGCTTAGAATGGTTGAACACCGGGGAGCTGTTTTTT. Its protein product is CASSLEWLNTGELFF. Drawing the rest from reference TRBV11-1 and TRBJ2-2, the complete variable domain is EAEVAQSPRYKITEKSQAVAFWCDPISGHATLYWYRQILGQGPELLVQFQDESVVDDSQLPKDRFSAERLKGVDSTLKIQPAELGDSAMYLCASSLEWLNTGELFFGEGSRLTVL.

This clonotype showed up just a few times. CDR3 residues: CASSPRQGDQETQYF. The CDR3 DNA follows: TGTGCCAGCAGTCCCCGTCAGGGGGATCAAGAGACCCAGTACTTC. V usage is TRBV12-3 or TRBV12-4 and J usage is TRBJ2-5; 7 bases are shared with TRBD1. J lost 2 bases, V lost 5 bases, and 8 bases had no gene match. The CDR3 has 15 amino acids.

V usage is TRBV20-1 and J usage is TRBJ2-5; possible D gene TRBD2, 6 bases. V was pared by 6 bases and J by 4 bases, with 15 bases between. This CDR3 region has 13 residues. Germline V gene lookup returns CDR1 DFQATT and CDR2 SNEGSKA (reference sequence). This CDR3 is CSASSKEGETQYF. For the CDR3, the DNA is TGCAGTGCGTCATCTAAGGAGGGAGAGACCCAGTACTTC.

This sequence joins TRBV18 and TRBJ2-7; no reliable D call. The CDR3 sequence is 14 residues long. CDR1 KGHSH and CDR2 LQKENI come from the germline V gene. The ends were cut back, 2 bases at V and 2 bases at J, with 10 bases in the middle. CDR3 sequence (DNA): TGTGCCAGCTCACCATCAAGGTTGACCTACGAGCAGTACTTC. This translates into CASSPSRLTYEQYF.

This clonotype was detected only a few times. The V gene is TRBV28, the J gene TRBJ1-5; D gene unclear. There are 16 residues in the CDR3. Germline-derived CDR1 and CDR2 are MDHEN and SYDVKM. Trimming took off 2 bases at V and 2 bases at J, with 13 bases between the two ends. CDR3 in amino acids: CASSLIRARGNQPQHF. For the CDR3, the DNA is TGTGCCAGCAGTTTAATCCGGGCTCGCGGCAATCAGCCCCAGCATTTT.

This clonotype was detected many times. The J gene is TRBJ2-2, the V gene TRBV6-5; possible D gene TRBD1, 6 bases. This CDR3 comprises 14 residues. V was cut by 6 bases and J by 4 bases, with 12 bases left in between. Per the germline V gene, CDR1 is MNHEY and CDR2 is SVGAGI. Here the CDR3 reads CASRYRESTGELFF. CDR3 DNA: TGTGCCAGCAGGTACAGGGAGTCCACCGGGGAGCTGTTTTTT.

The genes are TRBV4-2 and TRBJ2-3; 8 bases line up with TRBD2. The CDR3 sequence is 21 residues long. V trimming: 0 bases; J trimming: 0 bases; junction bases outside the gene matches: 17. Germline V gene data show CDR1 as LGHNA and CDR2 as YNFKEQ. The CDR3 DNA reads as TGTGCCAGCAGCCAAGAAATGGCTAGCGGGTGGACAGTAACTAGCACAGATACGCAGTATTTT. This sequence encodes CASSQEMASGWTVTSTDTQYF.

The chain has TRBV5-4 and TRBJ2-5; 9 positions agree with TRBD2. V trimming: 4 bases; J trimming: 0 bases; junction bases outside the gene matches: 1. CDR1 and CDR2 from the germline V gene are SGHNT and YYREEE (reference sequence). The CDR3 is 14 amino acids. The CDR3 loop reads CASSPSGNQETQYF. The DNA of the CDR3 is TGTGCCAGCAGCCCTAGCGGGAACCAAGAGACCCAGTACTTC.

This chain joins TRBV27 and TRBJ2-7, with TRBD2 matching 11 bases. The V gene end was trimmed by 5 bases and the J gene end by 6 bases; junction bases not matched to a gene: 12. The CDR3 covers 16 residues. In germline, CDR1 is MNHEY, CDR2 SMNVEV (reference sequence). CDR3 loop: CASSPILAGGSGEQYF. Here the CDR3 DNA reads TGTGCCAGCAGTCCTATCCTAGCGGGAGGTTCAGGCGAGCAGTACTTC.

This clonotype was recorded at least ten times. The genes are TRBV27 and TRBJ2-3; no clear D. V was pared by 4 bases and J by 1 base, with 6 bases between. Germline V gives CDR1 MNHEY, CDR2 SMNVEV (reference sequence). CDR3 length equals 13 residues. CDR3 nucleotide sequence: TGTGCCAGCAGTTCCTGGGGCACAGATACGCAGTATTTT. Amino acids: CASSSWGTDTQYF.

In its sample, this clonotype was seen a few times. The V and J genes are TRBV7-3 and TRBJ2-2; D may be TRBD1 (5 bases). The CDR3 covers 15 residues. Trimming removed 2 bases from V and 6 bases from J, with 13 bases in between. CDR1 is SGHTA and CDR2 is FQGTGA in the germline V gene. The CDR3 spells CASSLSQSTAGELFF. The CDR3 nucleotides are TGTGCCAGCAGCTTATCACAGTCGACAGCCGGGGAGCTGTTTTTT.

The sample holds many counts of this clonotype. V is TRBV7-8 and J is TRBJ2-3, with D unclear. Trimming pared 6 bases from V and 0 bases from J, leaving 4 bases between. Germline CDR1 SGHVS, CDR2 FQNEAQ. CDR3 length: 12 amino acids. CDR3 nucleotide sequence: TGTGCCAGCAGGCTCAGCACAGATACGCAGTATTTT. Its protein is CASRLSTDTQYF.

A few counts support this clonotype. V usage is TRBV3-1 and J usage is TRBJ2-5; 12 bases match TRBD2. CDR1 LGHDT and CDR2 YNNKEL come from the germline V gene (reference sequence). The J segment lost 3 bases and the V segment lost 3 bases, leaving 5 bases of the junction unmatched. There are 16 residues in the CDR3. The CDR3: CASSQSTSGGKETQYF. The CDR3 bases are TGTGCCAGCAGCCAGTCTACTAGCGGGGGGAAAGAGACCCAGTACTTC.